The 30 T cell receptor beta chains below were found in one sample sequenced in a study of cytomegalovirus exposure and HLA in healthy donors. The study ran its PCR with 60 Vbeta and 13 Jbeta primers. TCRdb keeps only in-frame clones here, not all; method: immunoSEQ multiplex PCR. The sample includes around 75,000 clones, approximately 80% of them seen just once. The sequenced sample was PBMCs. The source of these receptors is a man aged 35-49 years in good health and CMV-seronegative.

The chain couples TRBV10-3 to TRBJ2-7; possible D gene TRBD1, 6 bases. CDR1 ENHRY and CDR2 SYGVKD come from the germline V gene. CDR3 length: 14 amino acids. V was pared by 7 bases and J by 2 bases, with 15 bases between. CDR3 sequence (DNA): TGTGCCATCACCCAGTCTCAGGGGCCCTACGAGCAGTACTTC. This codes for CAITQSQGPYEQYF.

This clone occurred many times. This sequence joins TRBV7-2 and TRBJ2-5; D not certain. Germline loops: CDR1 SGHTA, CDR2 FQGNSA. This CDR3 has 13 residues. V lost 3 bases and J 5 bases, leaving 10 bases between the germline ends. The chain's CDR3 is CASSFANYETQYF. The CDR3, as DNA: TGTGCCAGCAGCTTTGCGAACTATGAGACCCAGTACTTC.

CDR3 sequence: CASSLVTGGRGNTIYF. For the CDR3, the DNA is TGTGCCAGCAGCTTGGTAACAGGGGGAAGAGGAAACACCATATATTTT. This sequence joins TRBV7-2 and TRBJ1-3, with 8 nucleotides matching TRBD1. J gave up 4 bases and V 3 bases, and 8 bases lay outside the gene matches. This CDR3 spans 16 amino acids. Germline V gives CDR1 SGHTA, CDR2 FQGNSA.

V usage is TRBV30 and J usage is TRBJ1-5, with TRBD1 matching 9 bases. Germline values: CDR1 GTSNPN, CDR2 SVGIG (reference sequence). V lost 2 bases, J lost 4 bases, and 9 bases stayed unmatched. The CDR3 extends over 16 amino acids. This chain's CDR3 is CAWSSIPGTGNQPQHF. The CDR3 DNA follows: TGTGCCTGGAGTTCCATTCCCGGGACAGGGAATCAGCCCCAGCATTTT.

The chain recombines TRBV11-2 with TRBJ1-6, with a possible D match to TRBD1 (6 bases). CDR3 length equals 16 residues. The V and J ends lost 5 bases and 10 bases respectively, with 21 bases between them. The germline V gene has CDR1 SGHAT and CDR2 FQNNGV. CDR3 sequence (DNA): TGTGCCAGCAGCCTCAACAGGCTCGACAGGTCGTCACCCCTCCACTTT. This translates into CASSLNRLDRSSPLHF.

The chain has TRBV14 and TRBJ1-6, with D tentatively TRBD1 (5 bases). The V end was cut by 4 bases, the J end by 8 bases, with 18 bases between. The CDR3 is made up of 16 amino acids. Germline V gives CDR1 SGHDN, CDR2 FVKESK. The CDR3 loop is CASSPLGGGPDSPLHF. In DNA, the CDR3 is TGTGCCAGCAGCCCTCTCGGCGGGGGTCCGGATTCACCCCTCCACTTT. Variable domain in full (rest from reference TRBV14 and TRBJ1-6): EAGVTQFPSHSVIEKGQTVTLRCDPISGHDNLYWYRRVMGKEIKFLLHFVKESKQDESGMPNNRFLAERTGGTYSTLKVQPAELEDSGVYFCASSPLGGGPDSPLHFGNGTRLTVT.

In the case of this clone: The sample contains more than one DNA sequence encoding this CDR3. The rearrangement links TRBV4-3 to TRBJ2-7, with D tentatively TRBD1 (5 bases). Germline lookup yields CDR1 LGHNA and CDR2 YSLEER. V lost 5 bases and J 4 bases, leaving 12 bases between the germline ends. The CDR3 contains 13 residues. CDR3 amino acids: CASSYGAGYEQYF. The CDR3 DNA follows: TGCGCCAGCAGCTATGGGGCCGGGTACGAGCAGTACTTC.

V usage is TRBV5-1 and J usage is TRBJ1-1; 10 nucleotides line up with TRBD1. V was pared by 7 bases and J by 5 bases, with 14 bases of the junction left unmatched. Germline CDR1 is SGHRS and CDR2 is YFSETQ. This CDR3 is built from 16 residues. The CDR3 sequence: CASHQHRQGATTEAFF. The CDR3 nucleotides read TGCGCCAGCCACCAGCATCGACAGGGGGCAACGACTGAAGCTTTCTTT.

The rearrangement links TRBV29-1 to TRBJ2-2; D is ambiguous. V dropped 4 bases and J dropped 7 bases, with 10 bases sitting between them. This CDR3 has 12 amino acids. In germline, CDR1 is SQVTM, CDR2 ANQGSEA. CDR3 sequence: CSVGQNYGELFF. CDR3 sequence (DNA): TGCAGCGTTGGGCAGAATTACGGGGAGCTGTTTTTT.

The chain combines TRBV28 with TRBJ2-3, with a tentative D call TRBD2 (5 bases). The CDR3 spans 10 residues. Germline CDR1 reads MDHEN; CDR2 reads SYDVKM. The CDR3 sequence: CACAAGTQYF. The CDR3 DNA sequence: TGTGCGTGCGCGGCGGGTACGCAGTATTTT.

This chain joins TRBV12-5 and TRBJ1-2; a possible D gene is TRBD1 (6 bases). Germline CDR1 reads LGHNT; CDR2 reads FRNRAP. There are 12 residues in the CDR3. V lost 2 bases and J lost 12, with 13 bases in between. CDR3 region: CASGLSGGADTF. CDR3 DNA sequence: TGTGCTAGTGGTTTGAGTGGGGGCGCGGACACCTTC.

This clone was found a few times. The CDR3 sequence: CASTADRASEKLFF. The CDR3, as DNA: TGTGCCAGCACCGCGGACAGGGCGTCTGAAAAACTGTTTTTT. The genes are TRBV6-1 and TRBJ1-4; 8 nucleotides line up with TRBD1. CDR1 MNHNS and CDR2 SASEGT come from the germline V gene. V lost 7 bases, J lost 7 bases, and 8 bases stayed unmatched. The CDR3 is 14 residues long.

This chain connects TRBV7-9 to TRBJ1-5, with 9 bases aligning to TRBD1. Germline loops: CDR1 SEHNR, CDR2 FQNEAQ (reference sequence). V lost 5 bases and J lost 9; bases outside the gene matches: 17. The CDR3 has 17 amino acids. The CDR3 sequence: CASSESSPGQGIMPQHF. The CDR3 bases are TGTGCCAGCAGCGAGTCAAGCCCGGGACAGGGAATCATGCCCCAGCATTTT.

The table lists this clone with a few counts. The chain combines TRBV7-6 with TRBJ2-1, with D perhaps TRBD1 (6 bases). Germline V lookup: CDR1 SGHVS, CDR2 FNYEAQ. Deletions cut 5 bases from V and 4 bases from J, with 9 bases between. This CDR3 has 13 residues. CDR3 nucleotide sequence: TGTGCCAGCAGCCCAGACAGGTACAATGAGCAGTTCTTC. This encodes CASSPDRYNEQFF.

This chain joins TRBV5-5 and TRBJ1-3; D is unclear. Deletions cut 3 bases from V and 1 base from J, with 11 bases between. The germline gives CDR1 SGHKS, CDR2 YYEKEE (reference sequence). The CDR3 consists of 15 residues. The CDR3 DNA reads TGTGCCAGCAGCTATTCAGTGAGGTCTGGAAACACCATATATTTT. It encodes CASSYSVRSGNTIYF. The whole variable domain, filled in from reference TRBV5-5 and TRBJ1-3, reads DAGVTQSPTHLIKTRGQQVTLRCSPISGHKSVSWYQQVLGQGPQFIFQYYEKEERGRGNFPDRFSARQFPNYSSELNVNALLLGDSALYLCASSYSVRSGNTIYFGEGSWLTVV.

The rearrangement uses TRBV7-8 and TRBJ2-1; D is undetermined. This CDR3 is 15 amino acids long. V dropped 1 base and J dropped 7 bases, with 14 bases sitting between them. From germline, CDR1 is SGHVS and CDR2 FQNEAQ. CDR3 in amino acids: CASSLVPGASNEQFF. CDR3 nucleotide sequence: TGTGCCAGCAGCTTAGTACCAGGTGCCTCGAATGAGCAGTTCTTC.

This chain connects TRBV30 to TRBJ2-7; 10 nucleotides match TRBD2. J gave up 3 bases and V 8 bases, and 10 bases lay outside the gene matches. Germline CDR1 is GTSNPN and CDR2 is SVGIG (reference sequence). This CDR3 spans 14 amino acids. This CDR3 is CAGRFSGGRYEQYF. The CDR3 nucleotides are TGTGCCGGAAGATTTAGCGGGGGGCGCTACGAGCAGTACTTC. Using reference TRBV30 and TRBJ2-7 for the parts outside the CDR3, the full variable domain is SQTIHQWPATLVQPVGSPLSLECTVEGTSNPNLYWYRQAAGRGLQLLFYSVGIGQISSEVPQNLSASRPQDRQFILSSKKLLLSDSGFYLCAGRFSGGRYEQYFGPGTRLTVT.

The chain couples TRBV7-9 to TRBJ1-2; 11 bases agree with TRBD1. Germline V CDR1 and CDR2: SEHNR, FQNEAQ (reference sequence). J gave up 10 bases and V 5 bases, and 6 bases lay outside the gene matches. The CDR3 consists of 13 residues. CDR3 sequence: CASSTGTGGVYTF. The DNA for the CDR3 is TGTGCCAGCAGCACCGGGACAGGGGGAGTCTACACCTTC.

This chain connects TRBV5-1 to TRBJ2-5, with D tentatively TRBD2 (5 bases). This CDR3 comprises 14 residues. The germline CDR1 and CDR2 sequences are SGHRS and YFSETQ. V lost 5 bases and J lost 2, with 13 bases in between. The CDR3 DNA reads as TGCGCCAGCAGATATGGACTCACGCAAGAGACCCAGTACTTC. Protein sequence: CASRYGLTQETQYF. The full variable domain, rest sourced from reference TRBV5-1 and TRBJ2-5, is KAGVTQTPRYLIKTRGQQVTLSCSPISGHRSVSWYQQTPGQGLQFLFEYFSETQRNKGNFPGRFSGRQFSNSRSEMNVSTLELGDSALYLCASRYGLTQETQYFGPGTRLLVL.

This clone was counted once. The chain couples TRBV5-1 to TRBJ2-5, with a possible D match to TRBD2 (6 bases). The DNA end lines up better with TRBJ2-7; the J call may be wrong. The CDR3 totals 14 residues. Germline lookup yields CDR1 SGHRS and CDR2 YFSETQ. CDR3 nucleotide sequence: TGCGCCAGCAGCCCGGGGACTTCGAACTACGAGCAGTACTTC. This gives the protein CASSPGTSNYEQYF.

The chain recombines TRBV6-6 with TRBJ2-3, with 13 bases identical to TRBD2. Germline V CDR1 and CDR2: MNHNY, SVGAGI (reference sequence). The CDR3 spans 15 residues. Trimming at V came to 6 bases and at J to 2 bases, leaving 2 bases not matched to a gene. The CDR3 DNA reads TGTGCCAGCAGGGGGACTAGCGGGGCCACAGATACGCAGTATTTT. This gives the protein CASRGTSGATDTQYF.

Here the CDR3 reads CASSQAGTSSSYEQYF. DNA for the CDR3: TGTGCCAGCAGCCAAGCCGGGACTTCAAGCTCCTACGAGCAGTACTTC. The rearrangement links TRBV4-2 to TRBJ2-7; maybe TRBD2 (6 bases). This CDR3 has 16 amino acids. V was shortened by 1 base and J by 0 bases, with 13 bases between the two germline ends. Germline CDR1 is LGHNA and CDR2 is YNFKEQ.

V gene TRBV6-5 combines with J gene TRBJ2-7; TRBD1 aligns across 8 bases. V trimming: 6 bases; J trimming: 5 bases; junction bases outside the gene matches: 12. The CDR3 has 15 residues. CDR1 and CDR2 from the germline V gene are MNHEY and SVGAGI. The CDR3 nucleotides are TGTGCCAGCAGGCCCAGCAGGGGGCGCATCGACGAGCAGTACTTC. It is translated as CASRPSRGRIDEQYF.

Of note for this clone: The same CDR3 arises from other DNA sequences in this sample as well. V is TRBV6-7 and J is TRBJ1-1, with 11 bases matching TRBD1. TRBV6-7 falls under the ORF class, with uncertain function. The CDR3 is 17 amino acids. The V segment lost 3 bases and the J segment 5 bases; nucleotides outside the gene matches: 11. The CDR3 here is CASSYPGDRGLRTEAFF. Here the CDR3 DNA reads TGTGCCAGCAGTTATCCCGGGGACAGGGGGTTGAGGACTGAAGCTTTCTTT.

V usage is TRBV4-3 and J usage is TRBJ2-7; 7 bases match TRBD1. Trimming at V came to 0 bases and at J to 7 bases, leaving 6 bases not matched to a gene. This CDR3 comprises 14 residues. The germline V gene encodes CDR1 LGHNA and CDR2 YSLEER. Here the CDR3 reads CASSQDRQGKEQYF. CDR3 coding DNA: TGCGCCAGCAGCCAAGATCGACAGGGAAAGGAGCAGTACTTC.

The V call is TRBV28, the J call TRBJ2-3; TRBD1 matches at 9 bases. The ends lost 5 bases at V and 2 bases at J; junction bases unmatched: 8. Germline CDR1 reads MDHEN; CDR2 reads SYDVKM. The CDR3 consists of 16 residues. The CDR3 DNA reads TGTGCCAGCAGTCCCTCTACAGGGGGCATCACAGATACGCAGTATTTT. Translating gives CASSPSTGGITDTQYF.

The gene calls are TRBV18 and TRBJ1-4, with a possible D match to TRBD1 (6 bases). Germline CDR1 is KGHSH and CDR2 is LQKENI. The CDR3 spans 13 residues. With 8 bases removed from V and 7 bases from J, the gap between germline ends came to 14 bases. In DNA form, the CDR3 reads TGTGCCAGCCGCAGGGGAGTGGGTGAAAAACTGTTTTTT. Its protein is CASRRGVGEKLFF.

With regard to this clone: Relative to the germline gene, one junction end is altered; a read error may explain this. The chain is built from TRBV7-9 and TRBJ1-2; the D is unclear. The CDR3 is 15 amino acids. CDR1 and CDR2 from the germline V gene are SEHNR and FQNEAQ (reference sequence). CDR3 in amino acids: CASSLMSAVGYGYPF. The CDR3 nucleotides read TGTGCCAGCAGCTTAATGTCGGCTGTGGGCTATGGCTACCCCTTC.

This clone was counted a few times. The chain couples TRBV4-1 to TRBJ1-1; D unclear. The germline V gene has CDR1 MGHRA and CDR2 YSYEKL. The CDR3 is 14 amino acids. V was pared by 4 bases and J by 0 bases, with 9 bases between. CDR3 coding DNA: TGCGCCAGCAGCCGCACTAATCTGAACACTGAAGCTTTCTTT. It is translated as CASSRTNLNTEAFF.

This chain links TRBV2 with TRBJ1-1; D might be TRBD1 (5 bases). Deletions cut 6 bases from V and 1 base from J, with 9 bases between. In germline, CDR1 is SNHLY, CDR2 FYNNEI. The CDR3 has 13 residues. The CDR3 DNA sequence: TGTGCCAGCAGGCTAGACAGGAACACTGAAGCTTTCTTT. Residues: CASRLDRNTEAFF.